This TCR beta chain was identified in a study of blood T cell repertoires in COVID-19. Study-wide background: COVID-19 samples collected from the United States, Italy and Spain covered acute and convalescent phases.

This CDR3 is 15 amino acids long. Germline CDR1 is LNHDA and CDR2 is SQIVND (reference sequence). V lost 6 bases and J lost 3; bases outside the gene matches: 8. In the source study's methods: Estimation of nucleated cell counts was performed using reference gene primer amplification. Some clones are missing from TCRdb's copy, which holds only in-frame ones; the method was immunoSEQ multiplex PCR. That table supplies the V and J calls and clone size; D and trimming were determined from the DNA. The table records tens of thousands of clones, approximately 75% of them present only once. The sequence was collected from a boy between 2 and 10 years old with active or convalescent COVID-19. The rearrangement joins TRBV19 to TRBJ1-5, with TRBD1 matching 7 bases. The material sequenced was peripheral blood. The CDR3 DNA reads TGTGCCAGTAGAAGACAGGGTGGTCCCAATCAGCCCCAGCATTTT. This encodes CASRRQGGPNQPQHF.